These 3 T cell receptor beta chains share one sample of origin, sequenced in a study of cytomegalovirus exposure and HLA in healthy donors. Vbeta (60) and Jbeta (13) primers were used in the PCR. Profiling relied on immunoSEQ multiplex PCR, and the TCRdb table lists in-frame clones only, not all of them. The table records about 250,000 clones, 80% of them present only once. Material: PBMCs. Receptors originate from a girl aged 2 to 9 in good health and CMV-seronegative.

V and J are TRBV27 and TRBJ2-5; possibly TRBD1 or TRBD2 for D (5 bases each). TRBJ2-7 explains the end of the DNA better; the J call may be wrong. The CDR3 covers 12 residues. CDR1 MNHEY and CDR2 SMNVEV come from the germline V gene (reference sequence). CDR3 protein: CASSTRGGEQYF. DNA of the CDR3: TGTGCCAGCAGCACACGTGGGGGCGAGCAGTACTTC.

This sequence joins TRBV27 and TRBJ1-1, with 12 nucleotides matching TRBD1. V gave up 4 bases and J gave up 5 bases; unmatched junction bases: 2. The germline gives CDR1 MNHEY, CDR2 SMNVEV (reference sequence). CDR3 length: 14 amino acids. This chain's CDR3 is CASSWDRGRTEAFF. For the CDR3, the DNA is TGTGCCAGCAGTTGGGACAGGGGGCGAACTGAAGCTTTCTTT.

This chain joins TRBV5-6 and TRBJ1-1; perhaps TRBD1 as D (5 bases). V was shortened by 0 bases and J by 5 bases, with 11 bases between the two germline ends. The CDR3 has 14 amino acids. Germline lookup yields CDR1 SGHDT and CDR2 YYEEEE. CDR3 DNA: TGTGCCAGCAGCTTGGTCTCTAAGGGGACTGAAGCTTTCTTT. The encoded protein is CASSLVSKGTEAFF.